Below are 30 T cell receptor beta chains sequenced from a single sample in a study of CD8 T cells in Susac syndrome. An input of roughly 0.45 to 1 ug of RNA was subjected to reverse transcription using random hexamers. Using its own MiXCR run on the immunoSEQ multiplex PCR reads, TCRdb lists one record per CDR3 protein. The data contain fewer than 150,000 distinct CDR3 sequences, 90% to 95% of them singletons. The sample comprised CD4+ T cells from PBMCs. The receptor set was obtained from a human donor in good health.

This chain uses TRBV7-9 with TRBJ2-5; TRBD1 is a possible D gene (5 bases). Trimming shortened V by 3 bases and J by 4 bases, and 9 bases separated the two germline ends. Germline CDR1 is SEHNR and CDR2 is FQNEAQ (reference sequence). The length of the CDR3 is 13 residues. CDR3 amino acids: CASSLGLGETQYF. In nucleotides, the CDR3 is TGTGCCAGCAGCTTGGGGCTGGGAGAGACCCAGTACTTC.

The V gene is TRBV20-1, the J gene TRBJ2-3, with 8 bases that match TRBD2. V lost 0 bases, J lost 1 base, and 3 bases stayed unmatched. This CDR3 is 15 amino acids long. Germline assignment: CDR1 DFQATT and CDR2 SNEGSKA (reference sequence). The CDR3 loop is CSARDVLAGTDTQYF. CDR3 bases: TGCAGTGCTAGAGACGTACTAGCGGGCACAGATACGCAGTATTTT.

The V and J genes are TRBV15 and TRBJ1-4; D perhaps matches TRBD1 (6 bases). Germline V CDR1 and CDR2: LNHNV, YYDKDF (reference sequence). This CDR3 has 14 amino acids. Trimming left V 1 base short and J 11 bases short, with 14 bases between. The CDR3 protein is CATSRGEGHSKLFF. Here the CDR3 DNA reads TGTGCCACCAGCAGAGGGGAGGGACACTCGAAACTGTTTTTT.

This clonotype was detected only once. This chain links TRBV7-9 with TRBJ2-3; D uncertain. Germline V gives CDR1 SEHNR, CDR2 FQNEAQ (reference sequence). CDR3 length equals 13 residues. V was cut by 2 bases and J by 4 bases, with 7 bases left in between. In DNA, the CDR3 is TGTGCCAGCAGCTTACAGAATCCAGATACGCAGTATTTT. Protein sequence: CASSLQNPDTQYF.

The chain uses TRBV6-1 and TRBJ1-2, with D maybe TRBD1 (6 bases). The CDR3 contains 14 residues. Germline assignment: CDR1 MNHNS and CDR2 SASEGT. V dropped 0 bases and J dropped 4 bases, with 9 bases sitting between them. CDR3 amino acids: CASSEAGAGYGYTF. As DNA, the CDR3 is TGTGCCAGCAGTGAAGCGGGGGCTGGCTATGGCTACACCTTC.

This rearrangement joins TRBV27 to TRBJ2-7; 9 nucleotides line up with TRBD2. V lost 8 bases, J lost 4 bases, and 6 bases stayed unmatched. CDR1 and CDR2 (germline): MNHEY, SMNVEV (reference sequence). The CDR3 length is 13 residues. CDR3 sequence: CASRSSGRYEQYF. The DNA for the CDR3 is TGTGCCAGCCGTTCCAGCGGGAGGTACGAGCAGTACTTC.

The chain combines TRBV29-1 with TRBJ2-1; tentative D call: TRBD1 (5 bases). The CDR3 contains 13 residues. Trimming shortened V by 2 bases and J by 9 bases, and 14 bases separated the two germline ends. Per germline, CDR1 SQVTM and CDR2 ANQGSEA. CDR3 DNA sequence: TGCAGCGTTGAAAACAGGATCCGTACTGAGCAGTTCTTC. Translated, it gives CSVENRIRTEQFF.

This chain joins TRBV28 and TRBJ2-4; D perhaps matches TRBD1 (6 bases). The CDR3 consists of 15 residues. V was shortened by 5 bases and J by 4 bases, with 15 bases between the two germline ends. Germline loops: CDR1 MDHEN, CDR2 SYDVKM. CDR3 nucleotide sequence: TGTGCCAGCAGTCCTCAGGGGCTGGGGAAAAACATTCAGTACTTC. Amino acid sequence: CASSPQGLGKNIQYF.

The chain combines TRBV6-6 with TRBJ1-4; D ambiguous. Trimming stripped 5 bases from V and 5 bases from J, with 9 bases between. The length of the CDR3 is 13 residues. Germline CDR1 reads MNHNY; CDR2 reads SVGAGI (reference sequence). CDR3 bases: TGTGCCAGCAGTAACCAGCCCAATGAAAAACTGTTTTTT. Its protein is CASSNQPNEKLFF.

V gene TRBV7-2 combines with J gene TRBJ2-1, with TRBD2 matching over 13 bases. Germline V gene data show CDR1 as SGHTA and CDR2 as FQGNSA. J lost 8 bases, V lost 4 bases, and 5 bases had no gene match. This CDR3 is 15 amino acids long. CDR3 coding DNA: TGTGCCAGCAGCTCCGGACTAGCGGGAGTCGATGAGCAGTTCTTC. Residues: CASSSGLAGVDEQFF.

To note about this clonotype: Germline and junction disagree at one end, which may indicate a read error. The chain has TRBV28 and TRBJ2-7; D may match TRBD1 or TRBD2 (5 bases each). The germline V gene encodes CDR1 MDHEN and CDR2 SYDVKM. The CDR3 runs to 12 residues. The CDR3 here is CASSLTPEGQDF. The CDR3 bases are TGTGCCAGCAGTTTAACTCCCGAGGGGCAGGACTTC.

CDR3 nucleotide sequence: TGTGCCTGGAGAGCGGGTCTCAGGGGAGAGCAGTTCTTC. This translates into CAWRAGLRGEQFF. The rearrangement joins TRBV30 to TRBJ2-1; the D gene could be TRBD1 or TRBD2 (6 bases each). Trimming pared 3 bases from V and 10 bases from J, leaving 16 bases between. In germline, CDR1 is GTSNPN, CDR2 SVGIG (reference sequence). This CDR3 is 13 amino acids long.

CDR3 DNA: TGTGCCTGGAGTGTAGGGTCGGGCGGGGAGCTGTTTTTT. It specifies CAWSVGSGGELFF. The V and J genes are TRBV30 and TRBJ2-2, with no clear D. CDR1 is GTSNPN and CDR2 is SVGIG in the germline V gene (reference sequence). The CDR3 is 13 amino acids. V lost 0 bases and J lost 7, with 9 bases in between.

The V gene is TRBV3-1, the J gene TRBJ2-7; D is perhaps TRBD2 (6 bases). Per germline, CDR1 LGHDT and CDR2 YNNKEL (reference sequence). V shed 3 bases and J shed 0 bases, with 18 bases lying between them. CDR3 length equals 17 residues. CDR3 amino acids: CASSQFSLAGYSYEQYF. The CDR3 nucleotides are TGTGCCAGCAGCCAGTTCTCGTTGGCGGGATACTCCTACGAGCAGTACTTC.

The chain uses TRBV13 and TRBJ2-1; a possible D gene is TRBD2 (5 bases). V dropped 5 bases and J dropped 6 bases, with 20 bases sitting between them. The CDR3 extends over 16 amino acids. Germline V gene sequence: CDR1 PRHDT, CDR2 FYEKMQ (reference sequence). DNA for the CDR3: TGTGCCAGCAGCCCGGTTGGACTGCGTTCGGTCAATGAGCAGTTCTTC. Its protein is CASSPVGLRSVNEQFF.

This chain links TRBV12-3 or TRBV12-4 with TRBJ1-1; D uncertain. This CDR3 has 11 residues. V lost 3 bases, J lost 8 bases, and 7 bases lay in between. The chain's CDR3 is CASSLGLEAFF. For the CDR3, the DNA is TGTGCCAGCAGTTTGGGGTTGGAAGCTTTCTTT.

V gene TRBV24-1 combines with J gene TRBJ2-2; TRBD1 matches 9 bases. The germline V gene encodes CDR1 KGHDR and CDR2 SFDVKD. V shed 7 bases and J 1 base; nucleotides not matched to a gene: 0. This CDR3 region has 14 residues. CDR3 residues: CATRDRGNTGELFF. The CDR3 DNA reads TGTGCCACCAGGGACAGGGGGAACACCGGGGAGCTGTTTTTT.

This clonotype turned up a few times. The chain combines TRBV29-1 with TRBJ1-4; the D is unclear. The germline V gene has CDR1 SQVTM and CDR2 ANQGSEA. The CDR3 extends over 12 amino acids. The ends were cut back, 7 bases at V and 7 bases at J, with 13 bases in the middle. CDR3 protein: CSAGMESEKLFF. The CDR3 DNA sequence: TGCAGCGCCGGGATGGAGAGTGAAAAACTGTTTTTT.

This chain uses TRBV7-9 with TRBJ2-2; TRBD2 might be the D (5 bases). This CDR3 is 17 amino acids long. Deletions cut 1 base from V and 1 base from J, with 13 bases between. Germline CDR1 SEHNR, CDR2 FQNEAQ (reference sequence). In DNA form, the CDR3 reads TGTGCCAGCAGCTTAGACTCAGGAAGCGGGAACACCGGGGAGCTGTTTTTT. Residues: CASSLDSGSGNTGELFF. The variable domain in full, with the rest retrieved from reference TRBV7-9 and TRBJ2-2, is DTGVSQNPRHKITKRGQNVTFRCDPISEHNRLYWYRQTLGQGPEFLTYFQNEAQLEKSRLLSDRFSAERPKGSFSTLEIQRTEQGDSAMYLCASSLDSGSGNTGELFFGEGSRLTVL.

The rearrangement joins TRBV7-9 to TRBJ1-2; D perhaps matches TRBD1 (5 bases). Trimming removed 5 bases at V and 6 bases at J, with 13 bases between. Per the germline V gene, CDR1 is SEHNR and CDR2 is FQNEAQ (reference sequence). The CDR3 sequence is 13 residues long. The CDR3: CASSRRAGDGYTF. Written as DNA, the CDR3 is TGTGCCAGCAGCAGGCGGGCGGGGGATGGCTACACCTTC.

The genes are TRBV12-3 or TRBV12-4 and TRBJ1-2, with D uncertain. The CDR3 totals 13 residues. Trimming shortened V by 7 bases and J by 8 bases, and 17 bases separated the two germline ends. CDR3 coding DNA: TGTGCCAGCACTGTGACGGGAGTTCGCGGCTACACCTTC. Translated: CASTVTGVRGYTF.

This rearrangement joins TRBV3-1 to TRBJ2-3, with 10 bases that match TRBD2. Germline V lookup: CDR1 LGHDT, CDR2 YNNKEL (reference sequence). The CDR3 sequence is 16 residues long. V trimming: 5 bases; J trimming: 2 bases; junction bases outside the gene matches: 7. The CDR3 DNA follows: TGTGCCAGCAGCAAGGGACTAGCGCCCTTCACAGATACGCAGTATTTT. It specifies CASSKGLAPFTDTQYF.

V gene TRBV7-9 combines with J gene TRBJ1-5; no firm D call. V lost 3 bases and J lost 5, with 8 bases in between. The germline V gene has CDR1 SEHNR and CDR2 FQNEAQ (reference sequence). The CDR3 totals 13 residues. Here the CDR3 reads CASSFKEDQPQHF. The CDR3 DNA reads TGTGCCAGCAGCTTTAAAGAGGATCAGCCCCAGCATTTT.

The V and J genes are TRBV7-2 and TRBJ1-2, with a possible D match to TRBD1 (6 bases). CDR3 length: 15 amino acids. CDR1 and CDR2 (germline): SGHTA, FQGNSA. Trimming removed 7 bases at V and 3 bases at J, with 18 bases between. CDR3 DNA: TGTGCCAGCACCCCAGGGCAGGGGAGACACTATGGCTACACCTTC. It yields the protein CASTPGQGRHYGYTF. The variable domain in full, completed from reference TRBV7-2 and TRBJ1-2, reads GAGVSQSPSNKVTEKGKDVELRCDPISGHTALYWYRQSLGQGLEFLIYFQGNSAPDKSGLPSDRFSAERTGGSVSTLTIQRTQQEDSAVYLCASTPGQGRHYGYTFGSGTRLTVV.

The CDR3 protein is CASSTSGRGQPQHF. CDR3 nucleotide sequence: TGTGCCAGTAGTACTTCTGGACGTGGTCAGCCCCAGCATTTT. V and J are TRBV19 and TRBJ1-5; no reliable D call. The V and J ends lost 4 bases and 6 bases respectively, with 13 bases between them. Germline V CDR1 and CDR2: LNHDA, SQIVND (reference sequence). This CDR3 comprises 14 residues.

V gene TRBV4-2 combines with J gene TRBJ2-2; D gene unclear. Trimming took 0 bases from V and 4 from J, leaving 12 bases between them. From germline, CDR1 is LGHNA and CDR2 YNFKEQ. The CDR3 runs 16 residues. CDR3 bases: TGTGCCAGCAGCCAAGAAGTTTCCCGAGGCACCGGGGAGCTGTTTTTT. This codes for CASSQEVSRGTGELFF.

This clonotype was observed a few times. The chain joins TRBV25-1 to TRBJ2-5, with D perhaps TRBD1 or TRBD2 (5 bases each). Per the germline V gene, CDR1 is MGHDK and CDR2 is SYGVNS. Trimming took off 3 bases at V and 7 bases at J, with 12 bases between the two ends. The CDR3 totals 13 residues. CDR3 residues: CASSEGPRGTQYF. DNA of the CDR3: TGTGCCAGCAGTGAGGGACCGAGGGGGACCCAGTACTTC.

The chain recombines TRBV5-1 with TRBJ2-7, with D hard to call. V dropped 2 bases and J dropped 1 base, with 16 bases sitting between them. CDR1 is SGHRS, CDR2 YFSETQ, per germline. The CDR3 consists of 16 residues. DNA for the CDR3: TGCGCCAGCAGCTTTGGCAATTTAGCTGGTTCCTACGAGCAGTACTTC. Encoded protein: CASSFGNLAGSYEQYF. Variable domain in full (rest from reference TRBV5-1 and TRBJ2-7): KAGVTQTPRYLIKTRGQQVTLSCSPISGHRSVSWYQQTPGQGLQFLFEYFSETQRNKGNFPGRFSGRQFSNSRSEMNVSTLELGDSALYLCASSFGNLAGSYEQYFGPGTRLTVT.

The chain joins TRBV12-3 or TRBV12-4 to TRBJ2-3; D call uncertain. The V end lost 4 bases, the J end lost 2 bases, and 1 base lay between the germline ends. The CDR3 is 11 residues long. Here the CDR3 DNA reads TGTGCCAGCAGTTACACAGATACGCAGTATTTT. Translating gives CASSYTDTQYF.

The V call is TRBV30, the J call TRBJ2-1, with 7 bases lining up with TRBD2. The CDR3 totals 15 residues. Germline assignment: CDR1 GTSNPN and CDR2 SVGIG (reference sequence). Trimming cost V 3 bases and J 2 bases; bases outside gene matches: 7. The CDR3 nucleotides read TGTGCCTGGAGGGGGCTAGCGGACGCCTACAATGAGCAGTTCTTC. The encoded protein is CAWRGLADAYNEQFF.